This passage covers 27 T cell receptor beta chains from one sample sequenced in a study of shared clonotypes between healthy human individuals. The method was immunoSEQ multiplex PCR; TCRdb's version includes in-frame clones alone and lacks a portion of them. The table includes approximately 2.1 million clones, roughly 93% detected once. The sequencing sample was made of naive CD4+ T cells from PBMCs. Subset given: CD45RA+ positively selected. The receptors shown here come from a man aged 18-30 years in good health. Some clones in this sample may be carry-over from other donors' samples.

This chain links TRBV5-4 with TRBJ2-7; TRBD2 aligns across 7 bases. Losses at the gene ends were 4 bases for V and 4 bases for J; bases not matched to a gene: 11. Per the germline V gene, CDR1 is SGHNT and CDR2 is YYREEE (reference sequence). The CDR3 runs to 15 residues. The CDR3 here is CASSRHGGGSYEQYF. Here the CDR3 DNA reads TGTGCCAGCAGCCGTCACGGGGGAGGGAGTTACGAGCAGTACTTC.

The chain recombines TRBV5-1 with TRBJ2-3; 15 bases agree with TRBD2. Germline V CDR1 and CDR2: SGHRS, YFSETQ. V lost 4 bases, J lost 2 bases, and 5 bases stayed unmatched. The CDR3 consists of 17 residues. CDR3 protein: CASSRGLAGGITDTQYF. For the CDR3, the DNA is TGCGCCAGCAGCCGAGGACTAGCGGGAGGGATCACAGATACGCAGTATTTT.

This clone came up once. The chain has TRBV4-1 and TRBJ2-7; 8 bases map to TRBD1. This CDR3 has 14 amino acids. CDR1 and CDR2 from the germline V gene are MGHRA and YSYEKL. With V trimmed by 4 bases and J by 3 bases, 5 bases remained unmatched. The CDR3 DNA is TGCGCCAGCAGCCCCCACGGACAGGGCTACGAGCAGTACTTC. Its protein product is CASSPHGQGYEQYF.

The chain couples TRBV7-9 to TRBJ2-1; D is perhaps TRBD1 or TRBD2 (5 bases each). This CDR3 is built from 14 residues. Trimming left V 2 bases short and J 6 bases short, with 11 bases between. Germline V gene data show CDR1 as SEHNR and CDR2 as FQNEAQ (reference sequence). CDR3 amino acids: CASSLLGTVNEQFF. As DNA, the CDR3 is TGTGCCAGCAGCTTATTGGGGACGGTCAATGAGCAGTTCTTC. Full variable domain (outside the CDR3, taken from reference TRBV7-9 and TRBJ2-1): DTGVSQNPRHKITKRGQNVTFRCDPISEHNRLYWYRQTLGQGPEFLTYFQNEAQLEKSRLLSDRFSAERPKGSFSTLEIQRTEQGDSAMYLCASSLLGTVNEQFFGPGTRLTVL.

CDR3 protein: CASNREASGTPEQFF. DNA of the CDR3: TGTGCCAGTAATCGGGAGGCTAGCGGGACACCTGAGCAGTTCTTC. The chain joins TRBV19 to TRBJ2-1; 9 nucleotides match TRBD2. The germline CDR1 and CDR2 sequences are LNHDA and SQIVND (reference sequence). The length of the CDR3 is 15 residues. Trimming cost V 7 bases and J 9 bases; bases outside gene matches: 13.

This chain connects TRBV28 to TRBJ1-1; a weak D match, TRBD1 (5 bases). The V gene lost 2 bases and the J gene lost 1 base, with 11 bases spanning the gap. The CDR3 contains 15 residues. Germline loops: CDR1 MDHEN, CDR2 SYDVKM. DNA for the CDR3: TGTGCCAGCAGTTTAGCGGACACTACGAACACTGAAGCTTTCTTT. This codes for CASSLADTTNTEAFF.

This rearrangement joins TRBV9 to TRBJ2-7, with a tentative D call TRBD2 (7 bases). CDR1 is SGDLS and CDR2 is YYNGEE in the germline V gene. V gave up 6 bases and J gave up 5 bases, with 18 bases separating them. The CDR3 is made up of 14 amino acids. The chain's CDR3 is CASNERGGRDEQYF. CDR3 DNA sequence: TGTGCCAGCAACGAGAGGGGGGGACGAGACGAGCAGTACTTC.

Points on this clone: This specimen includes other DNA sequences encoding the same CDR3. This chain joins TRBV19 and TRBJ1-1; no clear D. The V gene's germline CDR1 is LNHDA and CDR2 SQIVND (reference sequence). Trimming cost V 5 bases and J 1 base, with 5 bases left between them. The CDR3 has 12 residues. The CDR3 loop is CASSPRNTEAFF. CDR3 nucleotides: TGTGCCAGTAGTCCTCGGAACACTGAAGCTTTCTTT.

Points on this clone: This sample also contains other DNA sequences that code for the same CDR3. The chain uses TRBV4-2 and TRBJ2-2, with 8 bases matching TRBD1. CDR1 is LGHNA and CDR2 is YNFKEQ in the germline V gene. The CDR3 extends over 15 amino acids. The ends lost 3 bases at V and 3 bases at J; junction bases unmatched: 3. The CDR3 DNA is TGTGCCAGCAGCCAGGCGGACAGGGACACCGGGGAGCTGTTTTTT. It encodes CASSQADRDTGELFF.

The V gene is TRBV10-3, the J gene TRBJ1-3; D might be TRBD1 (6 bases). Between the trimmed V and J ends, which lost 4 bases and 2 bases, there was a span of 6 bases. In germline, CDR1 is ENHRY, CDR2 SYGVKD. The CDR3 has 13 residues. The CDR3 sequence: CAISAGAGNTIYF. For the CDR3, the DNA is TGTGCCATCAGTGCAGGGGCTGGAAACACCATATATTTT.

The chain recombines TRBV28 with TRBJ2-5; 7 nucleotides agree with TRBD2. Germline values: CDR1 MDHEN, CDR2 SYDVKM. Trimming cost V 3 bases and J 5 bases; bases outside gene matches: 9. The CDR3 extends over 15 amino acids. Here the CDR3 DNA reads TGTGCCAGCAGTTTGGGAGGGGCTCTAGCGGAGACCCAGTACTTC. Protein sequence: CASSLGGALAETQYF.

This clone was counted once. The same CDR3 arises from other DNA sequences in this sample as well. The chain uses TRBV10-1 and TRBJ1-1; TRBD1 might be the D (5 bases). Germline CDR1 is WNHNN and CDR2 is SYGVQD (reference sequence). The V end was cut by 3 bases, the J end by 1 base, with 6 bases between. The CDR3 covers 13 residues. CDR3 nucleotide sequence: TGCGCCAGCAGTGATCAGGGGAACACTGAAGCTTTCTTT. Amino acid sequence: CASSDQGNTEAFF.

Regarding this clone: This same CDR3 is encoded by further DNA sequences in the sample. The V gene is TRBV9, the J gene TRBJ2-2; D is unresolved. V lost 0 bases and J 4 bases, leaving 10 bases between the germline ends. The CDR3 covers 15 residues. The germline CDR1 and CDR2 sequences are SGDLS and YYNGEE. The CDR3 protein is CASSVGSGPTGELFF. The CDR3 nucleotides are TGTGCCAGCAGCGTAGGATCTGGGCCCACCGGGGAGCTGTTTTTT. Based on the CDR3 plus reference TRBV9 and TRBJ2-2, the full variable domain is DSGVTQTPKHLITATGQRVTLRCSPRSGDLSVYWYQQSLDQGLQFLIQYYNGEERAKGNILERFSAQQFPDLHSELNLSSLELGDSALYFCASSVGSGPTGELFFGEGSRLTVL.

The CDR3 loop is CASSLVGTSGEETQYF. The CDR3 DNA follows: TGCGCCAGCAGCTTGGTGGGGACTAGCGGGGAAGAGACCCAGTACTTC. The gene calls are TRBV5-1 and TRBJ2-5, with 13 bases fitting TRBD2. This CDR3 is built from 16 residues. CDR1 and CDR2 (germline): SGHRS, YFSETQ. Trimming at V came to 0 bases and at J to 3 bases, leaving 2 bases not matched to a gene.

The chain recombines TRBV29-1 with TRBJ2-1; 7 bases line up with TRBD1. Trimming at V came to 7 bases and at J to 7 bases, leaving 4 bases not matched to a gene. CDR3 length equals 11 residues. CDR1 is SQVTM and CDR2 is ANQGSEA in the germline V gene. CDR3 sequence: CSARQGNEQFF. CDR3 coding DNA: TGCAGCGCCCGACAGGGTAATGAGCAGTTCTTC.

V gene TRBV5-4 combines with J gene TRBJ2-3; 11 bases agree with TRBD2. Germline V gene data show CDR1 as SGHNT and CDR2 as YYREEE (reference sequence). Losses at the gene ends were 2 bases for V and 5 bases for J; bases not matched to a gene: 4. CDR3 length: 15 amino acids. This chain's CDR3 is CASSFRTSGLDTQYF. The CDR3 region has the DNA TGTGCCAGCAGCTTCCGGACTAGCGGGTTAGATACGCAGTATTTT.

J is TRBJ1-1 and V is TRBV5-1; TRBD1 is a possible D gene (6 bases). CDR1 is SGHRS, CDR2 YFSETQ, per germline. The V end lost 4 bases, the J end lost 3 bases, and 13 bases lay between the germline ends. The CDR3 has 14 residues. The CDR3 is CASSEQGSYTEAFF. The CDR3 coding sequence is TGCGCCAGCAGCGAACAGGGCTCGTACACTGAAGCTTTCTTT.

The CDR3, as DNA: TGTGCCAGCAGCGTAGCTGCTTACCGGACAGGGGAAGATACGCAGTATTTT. Its translation: CASSVAAYRTGEDTQYF. V is TRBV9 and J is TRBJ2-3, with 9 bases that match TRBD1. Germline values: CDR1 SGDLS, CDR2 YYNGEE. Trimming at V came to 0 bases and at J to 5 bases, leaving 10 bases not matched to a gene. The CDR3 is 17 amino acids.

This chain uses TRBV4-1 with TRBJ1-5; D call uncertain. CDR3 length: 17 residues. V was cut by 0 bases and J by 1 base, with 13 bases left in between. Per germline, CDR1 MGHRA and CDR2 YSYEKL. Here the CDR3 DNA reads TGCGCCAGCAGCCAAGAATCGGTCGGAGGAAGCAATCAGCCCCAGCATTTT. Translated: CASSQESVGGSNQPQHF.

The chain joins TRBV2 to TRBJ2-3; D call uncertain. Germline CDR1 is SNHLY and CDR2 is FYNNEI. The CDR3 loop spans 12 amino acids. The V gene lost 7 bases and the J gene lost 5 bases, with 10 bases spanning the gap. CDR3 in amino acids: CASKPLGDTQYF. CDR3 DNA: TGTGCCAGCAAACCGCTGGGAGATACGCAGTATTTT.

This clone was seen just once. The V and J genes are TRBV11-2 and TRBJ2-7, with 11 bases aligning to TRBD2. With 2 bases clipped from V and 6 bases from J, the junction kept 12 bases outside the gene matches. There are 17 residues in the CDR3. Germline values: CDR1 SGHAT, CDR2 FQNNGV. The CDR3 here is CASSLLGGQGLAVEQYF. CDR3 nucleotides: TGTGCCAGCAGCTTACTGGGGGGCCAGGGACTAGCGGTCGAGCAGTACTTC.

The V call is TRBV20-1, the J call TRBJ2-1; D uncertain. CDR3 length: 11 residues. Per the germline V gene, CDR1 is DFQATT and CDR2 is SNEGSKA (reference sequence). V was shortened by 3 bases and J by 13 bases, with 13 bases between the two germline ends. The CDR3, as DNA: TGCAGTGCTAGTGGTACTCCGTTCCAGTTCTTC. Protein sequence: CSASGTPFQFF.

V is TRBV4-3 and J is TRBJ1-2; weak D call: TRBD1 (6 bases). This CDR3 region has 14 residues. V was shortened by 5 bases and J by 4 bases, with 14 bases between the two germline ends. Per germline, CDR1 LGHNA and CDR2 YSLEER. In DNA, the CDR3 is TGCGCCAGCAGCACGCGACAGGTCGGCTATGGCTACACCTTC. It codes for CASSTRQVGYGYTF.

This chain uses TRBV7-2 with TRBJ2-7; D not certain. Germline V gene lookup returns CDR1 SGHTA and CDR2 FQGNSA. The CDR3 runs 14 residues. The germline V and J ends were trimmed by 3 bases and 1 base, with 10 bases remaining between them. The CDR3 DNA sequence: TGTGCCAGCAGCTTTAGGCAAATTTCCTACGAGCAGTACTTC. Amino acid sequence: CASSFRQISYEQYF.

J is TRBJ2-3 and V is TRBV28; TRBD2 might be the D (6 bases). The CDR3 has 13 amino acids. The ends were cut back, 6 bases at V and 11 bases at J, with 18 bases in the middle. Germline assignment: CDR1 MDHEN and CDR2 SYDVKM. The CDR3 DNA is TGTGCCAGCAGCCCGCCGGGACCCGGGAGGCAGTATTTT. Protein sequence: CASSPPGPGRQYF.

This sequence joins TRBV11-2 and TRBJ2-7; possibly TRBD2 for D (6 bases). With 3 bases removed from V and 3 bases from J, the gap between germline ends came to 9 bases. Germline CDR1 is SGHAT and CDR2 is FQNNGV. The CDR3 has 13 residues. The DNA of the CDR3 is TGTGCCAGCAGCTTCCGGGAGAACTACGAGCAGTACTTC. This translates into CASSFRENYEQYF.

The CDR3 reads CASSWDSRAGTYEQYF. The CDR3 DNA is TGTGCCAGCAGTTGGGACAGTAGGGCAGGAACCTACGAGCAGTACTTC. The chain has TRBV28 and TRBJ2-7; 7 bases map to TRBD1. CDR1 is MDHEN and CDR2 is SYDVKM in the germline V gene. Trimming took 4 bases from V and 2 from J; bases not matched to a gene: 11. CDR3 length: 16 amino acids.